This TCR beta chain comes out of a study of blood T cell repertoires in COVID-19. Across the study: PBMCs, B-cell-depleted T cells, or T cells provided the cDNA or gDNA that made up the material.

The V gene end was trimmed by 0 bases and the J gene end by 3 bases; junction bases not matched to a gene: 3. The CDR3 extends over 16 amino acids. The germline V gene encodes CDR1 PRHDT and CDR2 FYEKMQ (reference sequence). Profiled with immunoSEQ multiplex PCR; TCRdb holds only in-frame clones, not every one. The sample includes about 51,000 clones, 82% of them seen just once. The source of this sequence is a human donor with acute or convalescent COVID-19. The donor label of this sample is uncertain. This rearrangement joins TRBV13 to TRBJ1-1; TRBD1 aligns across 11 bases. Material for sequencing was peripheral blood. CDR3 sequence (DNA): TGTGCCAGCAGCTTAGGTGGGACAGGGGGTTACACTGAAGCTTTCTTT. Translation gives CASSLGGTGGYTEAFF.